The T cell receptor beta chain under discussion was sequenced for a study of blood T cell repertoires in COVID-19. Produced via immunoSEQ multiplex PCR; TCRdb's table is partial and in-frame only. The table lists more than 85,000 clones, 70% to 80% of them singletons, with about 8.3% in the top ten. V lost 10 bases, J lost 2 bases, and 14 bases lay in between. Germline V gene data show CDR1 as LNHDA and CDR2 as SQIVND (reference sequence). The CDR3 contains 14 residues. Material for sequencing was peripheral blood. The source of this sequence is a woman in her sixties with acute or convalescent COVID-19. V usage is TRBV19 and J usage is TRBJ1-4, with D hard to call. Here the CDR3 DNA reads TGTGCCACCTCCCAGTGGTTCACTAATGAAAAACTGTTTTTT. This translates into CATSQWFTNEKLFF.